The 26 T cell receptor beta chains given below trace back to one sample, sequenced in a study of T cells after yellow fever vaccination. TCRdb itself ran the 5' RACE reads through MiXCR, one entry per CDR3 protein. The sample yields some 400,000 distinct CDR3 sequences, 6.2% seen once. The sequencing used PBMCs, collected 5 days after the yellow fever booster vaccination. The receptor set was obtained from a man aged 25-45 years who received the YFV17D yellow fever vaccine.

The J gene is TRBJ2-3, the V gene TRBV5-1; D might be TRBD1 (5 bases). CDR3 length equals 14 residues. The germline gives CDR1 SGHRS, CDR2 YFSETQ. Trimming pared 1 base from V and 6 bases from J, leaving 12 bases between. The DNA of the CDR3 is TGCGCCAGCAGCTTGAACCAGGGTGCGGATACGCAGTATTTT. Amino acids: CASSLNQGADTQYF.

This clonotype came up many times. The junction shows a germline mismatch at one end, possibly a read error. The chain couples TRBV5-1 to TRBJ2-1; 9 bases are a match to TRBD1. Germline loops: CDR1 SGHRS, CDR2 YFSETQ. There are 15 residues in the CDR3. The CDR3 region is CASSLGQGPYNEQFF. CDR3 bases: TGTGCCAGCAGCCTAGGACAGGGGCCTTACAATGAGCAGTTCTTC.

This clonotype was seen many times. Here the CDR3 reads CASSLQPASYEQYF. The CDR3, as DNA: TGTGCCAGCAGTTTACAGCCCGCCTCCTACGAGCAGTACTTC. The chain uses TRBV27 and TRBJ2-7; no reliable D call. The CDR3 loop spans 14 amino acids. With 2 bases removed from V and 0 bases from J, the gap between germline ends came to 8 bases. The germline CDR1 and CDR2 sequences are MNHEY and SMNVEV (reference sequence).

At least ten counts were recorded for this clonotype. J is TRBJ2-3 and V is TRBV15, with D possibly matching TRBD1 (5 bases). The CDR3 loop spans 15 amino acids. Germline V gene lookup returns CDR1 LNHNV and CDR2 YYDKDF (reference sequence). The V end lost 7 bases, the J end lost 1 base, and 15 bases lay between the germline ends. DNA of the CDR3: TGTGCCACCAACGGTGGTAGGGGCCGCACAGATACGCAGTATTTT. As protein: CATNGGRGRTDTQYF.

This clonotype was found a few times. V and J are TRBV5-4 and TRBJ2-3; 9 nucleotides line up with TRBD2. Germline V gene lookup returns CDR1 SGHNT and CDR2 YYREEE (reference sequence). The CDR3 extends over 16 amino acids. Trimming at V came to 3 bases and at J to 8 bases, leaving 13 bases not matched to a gene. CDR3 in amino acids: CASSSASGKLGVTQYF. Written as DNA, the CDR3 is TGTGCCAGCAGCTCAGCTAGCGGGAAGTTAGGGGTTACGCAGTATTTT.

This clonotype came up a few times. The chain uses TRBV9 and TRBJ2-7, with 7 bases fitting TRBD2. V shed 3 bases, J shed 2 bases, and the junction held 8 bases outside the gene matches. CDR3 length: 15 amino acids. Germline CDR1 is SGDLS and CDR2 is YYNGEE. CDR3 DNA: TGTGCCAGCAGCGCCCTTGGAGCGGGACCCTACGAGCAGTACTTC. This gives the protein CASSALGAGPYEQYF.

This clonotype showed up many times. This rearrangement joins TRBV24-1 to TRBJ1-4, with D tentatively TRBD1 (6 bases). Germline CDR1 is KGHDR and CDR2 is SFDVKD. The CDR3 runs 13 residues. Trimming removed 6 bases from V and 8 bases from J, with 12 bases in between. CDR3 in amino acids: CATSSNREEKLFF. DNA for the CDR3: TGTGCCACCAGTTCTAACAGGGAAGAAAAACTGTTTTTT.

This clonotype was seen a few times. This sequence joins TRBV6-5 and TRBJ2-3; maybe TRBD2 (5 bases). The CDR3 consists of 14 residues. Germline V gene data show CDR1 as MNHEY and CDR2 as SVGAGI. The ends were cut back, 2 bases at V and 4 bases at J, with 10 bases in the middle. CDR3 sequence: CASSYQTDSDTQYF. DNA of the CDR3: TGTGCCAGCAGTTACCAGACGGACTCAGATACGCAGTATTTT.

This clonotype was seen more than once but under ten times. This rearrangement joins TRBV28 to TRBJ2-3; weak D call: TRBD2 (5 bases). Trimming left V 7 bases short and J 3 bases short, with 17 bases between. Per germline, CDR1 MDHEN and CDR2 SYDVKM. The CDR3 covers 15 residues. In DNA form, the CDR3 reads TGTGCCAGCATCCCTGGAGGTACTGCTACAGATACGCAGTATTTT. Its translation is CASIPGGTATDTQYF.

Comment on this clonotype: The junction departs from germline at one end; a sequencing error may be responsible. This chain links TRBV20-1 with TRBJ2-3; 7 bases are shared with TRBD2. The CDR3 is 16 amino acids. The germline gives CDR1 DFQATT, CDR2 SNEGSKA (reference sequence). The CDR3 loop is CCARDPERDPPPSQYF. The CDR3 DNA reads TGCTGTGCTAGAGATCCAGAGCGGGACCCCCCTCCATCGCAGTATTTT.

The V and J genes are TRBV6-5 and TRBJ2-2; D uncertain. The CDR3 spans 11 residues. Per the germline V gene, CDR1 is MNHEY and CDR2 is SVGAGI. The ends were cut back, 6 bases at V and 6 bases at J, with 5 bases in the middle. CDR3 bases: TGTGCCAGCAGACGAGCCGGGGAGCTGTTTTTT. It encodes CASRRAGELFF.

The chain has TRBV20-1 and TRBJ1-5; D is possibly TRBD1 (6 bases). Germline CDR1 reads DFQATT; CDR2 reads SNEGSKA (reference sequence). V was cut by 6 bases and J by 6 bases, with 21 bases left in between. The CDR3 spans 15 residues. The CDR3 nucleotides read TGCAGTGCCCCGTCAGGGGCCGGACATGGTCAGCCCCAGCATTTT. As protein: CSAPSGAGHGQPQHF.

This clonotype was found a few times. The chain joins TRBV20-1 to TRBJ2-3, with 9 bases aligning to TRBD2. Germline loops: CDR1 DFQATT, CDR2 SNEGSKA (reference sequence). This CDR3 is built from 15 residues. Trimming at V came to 5 bases and at J to 4 bases, leaving 10 bases not matched to a gene. The CDR3 reads CSALTLAGVSDTQYF. The CDR3 DNA reads TGCAGTGCTCTGACCTTAGCGGGAGTTTCAGATACGCAGTATTTT.

The chain is built from TRBV9 and TRBJ2-5, with D perhaps TRBD1 (6 bases). CDR3 length: 14 residues. The germline V gene encodes CDR1 SGDLS and CDR2 YYNGEE. The V end lost 4 bases, the J end lost 3 bases, and 13 bases lay between the germline ends. The CDR3 region is CASSLWDTEETQYF. In DNA, the CDR3 is TGTGCCAGCAGCCTATGGGACACTGAAGAGACCCAGTACTTC.

This clonotype occurred many times. The chain has TRBV20-1 and TRBJ2-7; perhaps TRBD2 as D (6 bases). The V and J ends lost 1 base and 4 bases respectively, with 11 bases between them. The CDR3 length is 13 residues. From germline, CDR1 is DFQATT and CDR2 SNEGSKA (reference sequence). The chain's CDR3 is CSARAGGNYEQYF. CDR3 coding DNA: TGCAGTGCTAGAGCGGGCGGGAATTACGAGCAGTACTTC.

There are many counts of this clonotype. The junction departs from germline at one end; a sequencing error may be responsible. This rearrangement joins TRBV7-7 to TRBJ2-3, with TRBD1 matching over 7 bases. There are 14 residues in the CDR3. CDR1 is SSHAT and CDR2 is FNYEAQ in the germline V gene (reference sequence). The CDR3 region is CASSLGTDTDTQYF. CDR3 nucleotide sequence: TGTGCTAGCAGCCTCGGGACAGACACAGATACGCAGTATTTT.

This clonotype was detected only a few times. The CDR3 bases are TGTGCCAGCAGCGTTGCTAGCGGGATAAACACCGGGGAGCTGTTTTTT. Translation gives CASSVASGINTGELFF. This chain joins TRBV7-2 and TRBJ2-2; 9 bases are shared with TRBD2. The germline V gene encodes CDR1 SGHTA and CDR2 FQGNSA. V gave up 5 bases and J gave up 2 bases; unmatched junction bases: 6. The CDR3 extends over 16 amino acids.

This chain uses TRBV5-6 with TRBJ1-5; tentative D call: TRBD1 (6 bases). Germline CDR1 SGHDT, CDR2 YYEEEE. CDR3 length: 14 amino acids. Trimming removed 6 bases from V and 2 bases from J, with 12 bases in between. The CDR3, as DNA: TGTGCCAGCACCCTGCGGGGGCGCAATCAGCCCCAGCATTTT. It translates to CASTLRGRNQPQHF.

This clonotype was found a few times. The rearrangement links TRBV9 to TRBJ2-1, with 9 nucleotides matching TRBD2. Germline V gene data show CDR1 as SGDLS and CDR2 as YYNGEE. The CDR3 contains 15 residues. Germline trimming cut 0 bases from V and 8 bases from J; bases unmatched to any gene: 6. The CDR3 bases are TGTGCCAGCAGCGTAGAGGGTAGCGGGAGCTATGAGCAGTTCTTC. Residues: CASSVEGSGSYEQFF.

This clonotype was counted at least ten times. This sequence joins TRBV10-3 and TRBJ2-1; 10 nucleotides match TRBD1. The CDR3 has 14 residues. J gave up 4 bases and V 10 bases, and 7 bases lay outside the gene matches. CDR1 and CDR2 from the germline V gene are ENHRY and SYGVKD. This chain's CDR3 is CATTGGLLYNEQFF. CDR3 DNA sequence: TGTGCCACGACAGGGGGCCTATTGTACAATGAGCAGTTCTTC.

V and J are TRBV24-1 and TRBJ2-2; D perhaps matches TRBD2 (6 bases). The CDR3 consists of 14 residues. Germline V gene lookup returns CDR1 KGHDR and CDR2 SFDVKD. V shed 12 bases and J shed 4 bases, with 17 bases lying between them. CDR3 DNA: TGTGCCGTACAGGAGGGCTGGGGCACCGGGGAGCTGTTTTTT. Its protein product is CAVQEGWGTGELFF.

The chain combines TRBV7-2 with TRBJ2-7; 9 bases fit TRBD1. The V gene's germline CDR1 is SGHTA and CDR2 FQGNSA. There are 14 residues in the CDR3. V shed 5 bases and J 5 bases; nucleotides not matched to a gene: 7. The DNA of the CDR3 is TGTGCCAGCAGCCCGGACAGGGGTAGCGACGAGCAGTACTTC. Protein: CASSPDRGSDEQYF.

This clonotype was detected many times. In DNA form, the CDR3 reads TGTGCCACCAGTGGGGGAGCGGAGACCACAGATACGCAGTATTTT. Translated: CATSGGAETTDTQYF. The V call is TRBV24-1, the J call TRBJ2-3; TRBD2 is a possible D gene (5 bases). The CDR3 runs 15 residues. V lost 5 bases and J 2 bases, leaving 13 bases between the germline ends. Germline lookup yields CDR1 KGHDR and CDR2 SFDVKD.

This clonotype was counted only a few times. The chain links TRBV20-1 to TRBJ2-1, with D perhaps TRBD1 or TRBD2 (5 bases each). V was clipped by 3 bases and J by 10 bases, with 10 bases between them. This CDR3 is built from 11 residues. Per germline, CDR1 DFQATT and CDR2 SNEGSKA (reference sequence). The CDR3 nucleotides read TGCAGTGCTAGGGGGACCTCAGAGCAGTTCTTC. Its protein product is CSARGTSEQFF.

The CDR3 protein is CSLPGVAVQGSYNEQFF. CDR3 nucleotide sequence: TGCAGCCTCCCGGGCGTGGCAGTACAGGGGTCCTACAATGAGCAGTTCTTC. The chain uses TRBV20-1 and TRBJ2-1, with 7 bases fitting TRBD1. The CDR3 covers 17 residues. Per germline, CDR1 DFQATT and CDR2 SNEGSKA (reference sequence).

The table lists this clonotype with many counts. This chain links TRBV6-5 with TRBJ1-5; the D is unclear. The germline V gene encodes CDR1 MNHEY and CDR2 SVGAGI. The CDR3 consists of 14 residues. Trimming stripped 6 bases from V and 0 bases from J, with 9 bases between. The DNA for the CDR3 is TGTGCCAGCAGGCGGGGAAATAGCAATCAGCCCCAGCATTTT. It specifies CASRRGNSNQPQHF.